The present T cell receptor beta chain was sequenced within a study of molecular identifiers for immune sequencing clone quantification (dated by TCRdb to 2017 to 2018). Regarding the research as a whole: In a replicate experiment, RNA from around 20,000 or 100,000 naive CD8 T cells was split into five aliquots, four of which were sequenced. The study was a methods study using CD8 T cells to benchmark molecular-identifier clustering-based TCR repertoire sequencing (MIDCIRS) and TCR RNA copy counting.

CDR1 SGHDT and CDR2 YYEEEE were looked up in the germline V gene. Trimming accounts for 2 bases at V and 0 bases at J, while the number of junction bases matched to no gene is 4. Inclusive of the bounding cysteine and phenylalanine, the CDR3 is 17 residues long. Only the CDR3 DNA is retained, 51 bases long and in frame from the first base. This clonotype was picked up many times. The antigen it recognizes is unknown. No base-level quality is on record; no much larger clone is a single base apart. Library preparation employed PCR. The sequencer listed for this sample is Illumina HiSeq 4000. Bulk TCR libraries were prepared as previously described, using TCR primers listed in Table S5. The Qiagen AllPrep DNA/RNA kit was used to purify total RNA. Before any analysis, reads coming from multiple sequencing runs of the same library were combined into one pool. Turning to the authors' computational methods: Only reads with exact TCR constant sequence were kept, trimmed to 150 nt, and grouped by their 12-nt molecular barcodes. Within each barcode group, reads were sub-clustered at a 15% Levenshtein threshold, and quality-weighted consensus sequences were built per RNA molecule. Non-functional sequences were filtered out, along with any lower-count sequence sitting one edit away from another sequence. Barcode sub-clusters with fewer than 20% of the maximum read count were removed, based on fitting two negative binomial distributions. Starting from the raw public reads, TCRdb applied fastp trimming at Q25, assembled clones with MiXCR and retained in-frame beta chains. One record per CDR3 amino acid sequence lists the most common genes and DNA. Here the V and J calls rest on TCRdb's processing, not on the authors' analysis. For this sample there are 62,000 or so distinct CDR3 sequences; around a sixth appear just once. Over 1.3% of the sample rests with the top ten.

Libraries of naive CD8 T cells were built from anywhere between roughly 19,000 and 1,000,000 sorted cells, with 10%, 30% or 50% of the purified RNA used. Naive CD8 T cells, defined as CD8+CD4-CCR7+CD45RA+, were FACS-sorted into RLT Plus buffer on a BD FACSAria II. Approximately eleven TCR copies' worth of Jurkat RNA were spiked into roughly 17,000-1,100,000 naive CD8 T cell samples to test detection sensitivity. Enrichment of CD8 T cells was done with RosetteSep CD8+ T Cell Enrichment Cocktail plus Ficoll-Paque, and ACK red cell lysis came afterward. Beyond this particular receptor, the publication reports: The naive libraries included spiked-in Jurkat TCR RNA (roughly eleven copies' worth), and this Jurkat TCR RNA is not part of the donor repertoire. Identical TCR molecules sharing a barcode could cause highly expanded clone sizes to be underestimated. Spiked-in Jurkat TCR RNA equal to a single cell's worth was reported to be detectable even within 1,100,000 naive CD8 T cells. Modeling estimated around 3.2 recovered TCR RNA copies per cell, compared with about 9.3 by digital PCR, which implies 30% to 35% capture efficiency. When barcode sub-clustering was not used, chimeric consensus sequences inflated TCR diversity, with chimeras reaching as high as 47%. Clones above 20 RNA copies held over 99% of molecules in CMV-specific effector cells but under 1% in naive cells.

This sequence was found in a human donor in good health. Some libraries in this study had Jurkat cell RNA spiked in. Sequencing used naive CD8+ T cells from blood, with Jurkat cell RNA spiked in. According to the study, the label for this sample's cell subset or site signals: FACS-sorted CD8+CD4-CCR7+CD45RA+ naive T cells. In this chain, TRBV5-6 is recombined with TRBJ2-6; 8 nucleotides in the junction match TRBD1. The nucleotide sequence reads TGTGCCAGCAGCTTAGGGACAGGTTTCTCTGGGGCCAACGTCCTGACTTTC. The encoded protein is CASSLGTGFSGANVLTF.